This TCR beta chain was observed in a study of T-cell reconstitution after alpha-beta-depleted transplantation in children. Overall study findings and caveats: Reportedly, only several hundred clones from non-depleted graft cells drove alpha-beta T-cell counts at about two months. One year after transplant, T-cell counts and diversity came mostly from newly produced T cells. For some patients, TCRbeta diversity was high at day 60 because of recipient T cells and thymic progenitors that survived.

This clonotype has at least ten counts. Its antigen remains unknown. CDR1 and CDR2 from the germline V gene are LGHNA and YSLEER. V shed 4 bases and J 4 bases; nucleotides not matched to a gene: 4. The CDR3 covers 15 residues. The library targeted TCRbeta and was prepared with unique molecular identifiers. One entry per CDR3 protein results from TCRdb running MiXCR on the PCR reads. The sample shows around 450,000 distinct CDR3 sequences, approximately 10% of them seen only once. The chain joins TRBV4-3 to TRBJ2-1; TRBD2 matches at 10 bases. Source: PBMCs, taken before TCRalphabeta/CD19-depleted stem cell transplant. The source is a child aged 2-15 years with inherited bone marrow failure, due to receive a stem cell transplant. CDR3: CASSRAAGGYNEQFF. In DNA form, the CDR3 reads TGCGCCAGCAGCCGAGCAGCGGGAGGGTACAATGAGCAGTTCTTC.